The T cell receptor (beta chain) described here comes from a study of CD8 T cells in Susac syndrome. With random hexamers, roughly 0.45 to 1 ug RNA was reverse transcribed. TCR beta CDR3 was amplified by immunoSEQ multiplex PCR. This amplification extended across 54 Vbeta and 13 Jbeta segments. Each CDR3 protein is one row after TCRdb ran MiXCR on the immunoSEQ multiplex PCR reads. The table has 250,000 to 350,000 distinct CDR3 sequences, about 90% seen once; the top ten hold roughly 0.064%. Negative isolation yielded CD8+ and CD4+ T cells; FACS enriched TEMRA cells. This clonotype appeared once. Sequences were obtained from CD4+ T cells from PBMCs. This TCR was sampled from a human donor with multiple sclerosis.

In DNA, the CDR3 is TGTGCCAGCAGTGAGGCGGGAGGGCCAAGCAATGAGCAGTTCTTC. Protein sequence: CASSEAGGPSNEQFF. The rearrangement uses TRBV2 and TRBJ2-1, with TRBD2 matching 9 bases. Germline lookup yields CDR1 SNHLY and CDR2 FYNNEI. The CDR3 has 15 amino acids. V lost 3 bases, J lost 6 bases, and 6 bases stayed unmatched. Together with reference TRBV2 and TRBJ2-1, the CDR3 gives the full variable domain: EPEVTQTPSHQVTQMGQEVILRCVPISNHLYFYWYRQILGQKVEFLVSFYNNEISEKSEIFDDQFSVERPDGSNFTLKIRSTKLEDSAMYFCASSEAGGPSNEQFFGPGTRLTVL.